One sample yielded the 31 T cell receptor beta chains listed below, sequenced in a study of blood T cells in healthy people across ages (dated by TCRdb to 2014 to 2015). The library was produced with 5' RACE. The sequencing machine was an Illumina HiSeq 2500. The second PCR ran for about 6 to 11 cycles and used a J-beta primer mix along with a sample-barcoded 5' primer. Using fastp trimming at Q25 and MiXCR clonotype assembly, TCRdb reanalyzed the public sequencing data and kept in-frame beta chains. Merged by CDR3 protein, the rows form single entries marked with the most common genes and DNA. This sample gives approximately 880,000 distinct CDR3 sequences in total; 40% to 60% of them show up just once. Over 10% of the sample is held by the ten biggest clonotypes. Sequenced sample: blood. These receptors were obtained from a man younger than 40 in good health.

The gene calls are TRBV4-1 and TRBJ2-7; a possible D gene is TRBD1 (6 bases). CDR1 is MGHRA, CDR2 YSYEKL, per germline. The V and J ends lost 4 bases and 7 bases respectively, with 17 bases between them. The CDR3 spans 14 residues. CDR3 loop: CASSPSLLGGEQYF. CDR3 DNA: TGCGCCAGCAGCCCGTCCTTACTAGGGGGAGAGCAGTACTTC.

This clonotype was observed a handful of times. This chain links TRBV20-1 with TRBJ2-7; 7 bases agree with TRBD2. Germline CDR1 reads DFQATT; CDR2 reads SNEGSKA (reference sequence). This CDR3 has 18 amino acids. J lost 0 bases, V lost 3 bases, and 17 bases had no gene match. CDR3 nucleotides: TGCAGTGCTAGTAACCCGGTGGGGCGGGGGAGCTCCTCCTACGAGCAGTACTTC. Translating it yields CSASNPVGRGSSSYEQYF.

The gene calls are TRBV3-1 and TRBJ2-3; 8 nucleotides line up with TRBD2. Trimming removed 0 bases from V and 8 bases from J; junction bases left unmatched: 16. Germline CDR1 reads LGHDT; CDR2 reads YNNKEL (reference sequence). CDR3 size: 18 residues. CDR3 DNA sequence: TGTGCCAGCAGCCAAGATCTTAGCGGGGTGGGTGGGGCAGGTACGCAGTATTTT. Its protein is CASSQDLSGVGGAGTQYF.

V usage is TRBV29-1 and J usage is TRBJ2-3, with 9 bases fitting TRBD1. CDR1 is SQVTM, CDR2 ANQGSEA, per germline. The CDR3 extends over 14 amino acids. Unmatched junction bases numbered 8, after V lost 7 bases and J lost 3 bases. As DNA, the CDR3 is TGCAGCGGATCGAGGGGGACAGGGACAGATACGCAGTATTTT. Translating gives CSGSRGTGTDTQYF.

The rearrangement joins TRBV2 to TRBJ2-5; 8 bases match TRBD1. CDR1 and CDR2 from the germline V gene are SNHLY and FYNNEI. The CDR3 is 14 residues long. In nucleotides, the CDR3 is TGTGGCAGTCATCGGGACAGGCTGGAAGAGACCCAGTACTTC. It is translated as CGSHRDRLEETQYF.

The V and J genes are TRBV20-1 and TRBJ1-5; a weak D match, TRBD1 (6 bases). Trimming shortened V by 6 bases and J by 0 bases, and 15 bases separated the two germline ends. Germline V gene data show CDR1 as DFQATT and CDR2 as SNEGSKA (reference sequence). CDR3 length: 15 amino acids. CDR3 amino acids: CSAIDRRNSNQPQHF. CDR3 sequence (DNA): TGCAGTGCCATTGACAGGCGAAATAGCAATCAGCCCCAGCATTTT.

This chain connects TRBV27 to TRBJ2-3; 9 positions match TRBD1. The junction had 7 bases not matched to a gene; V was cut back by 2 bases and J by 4 bases. This CDR3 has 16 residues. Germline V gives CDR1 MNHEY, CDR2 SMNVEV (reference sequence). The CDR3 DNA reads as TGTGCCAGCAGTTTAGGGACAGGGAGATGGTCAGATACGCAGTATTTT. Protein product: CASSLGTGRWSDTQYF.

The V call is TRBV4-2, the J call TRBJ1-2, with D hard to call. Per germline, CDR1 LGHNA and CDR2 YNFKEQ. The V end lost 4 bases, the J end lost 0 bases, and 12 bases lay between the germline ends. This CDR3 region has 15 residues. The CDR3 nucleotides are TGTGCCAGCAGCCGTTCGACCCCCACTAACTATGGCTACACCTTC. This sequence encodes CASSRSTPTNYGYTF.

The chain is built from TRBV19 and TRBJ1-5; TRBD1 might be the D (5 bases). Trimming removed 0 bases from V and 7 bases from J, with 13 bases in between. Per the germline V gene, CDR1 is LNHDA and CDR2 is SQIVND (reference sequence). This CDR3 spans 15 amino acids. The CDR3 bases are TGTGCCAGTAGTATAGATCATGGGGGTCAGCAGCCCCAGCATTTT. Amino acids: CASSIDHGGQQPQHF.

The rearrangement uses TRBV6-5 and TRBJ2-2; 7 bases align to TRBD2. This CDR3 contains 15 residues. In germline, CDR1 is MNHEY, CDR2 SVGAGI. The V and J ends lost 6 bases and 1 base, in that order; junction bases with no gene match: 5. The CDR3 DNA reads as TGTGCCAGCAGGGGAGGGGCAGGGAACACCGGGGAGCTGTTTTTT. This encodes CASRGGAGNTGELFF.

This chain joins TRBV7-2 and TRBJ2-4, with 8 bases identical to TRBD1. The DNA end lines up better with TRBJ2-7; the J call may be wrong. The germline CDR1 and CDR2 sequences are SGHTA and FQGNSA. This CDR3 spans 14 amino acids. DNA for the CDR3: TGTGCCAGCAGCTCCCGGGACAGGTACTACGAGCAGTACTTC. Its translation: CASSSRDRYYEQYF.

This clonotype was found a few times. J is TRBJ2-4 and V is TRBV20-1, with a possible D match to TRBD1 (6 bases). The ends were cut back, 6 bases at V and 7 bases at J, with 10 bases in the middle. This CDR3 has 11 amino acids. CDR1 and CDR2 (germline): DFQATT, SNEGSKA (reference sequence). The CDR3 nucleotides are TGCAGTGCACCTCAGGGGAACATTCAGTACTTC. Protein: CSAPQGNIQYF.

This clonotype came up a few times. This chain uses TRBV2 with TRBJ2-1; D could derive from TRBD1 or TRBD2 (5 bases each). Germline values: CDR1 SNHLY, CDR2 FYNNEI. V was cut by 7 bases and J by 7 bases, with 14 bases left in between. The CDR3 is 13 residues long. This chain's CDR3 is CASTPPWGNEQFF. The CDR3 DNA sequence: TGTGCCAGCACTCCTCCCTGGGGGAATGAGCAGTTCTTC.

This clonotype was counted many times. The gene calls are TRBV2 and TRBJ2-1; D is undetermined. The germline CDR1 and CDR2 sequences are SNHLY and FYNNEI. The CDR3 is 16 residues long. V lost 5 bases, J lost 0 bases, and 14 bases lay in between. CDR3 DNA: TGTGCCAGCAGTTACTCGACGGAGAGCTCCTACAATGAGCAGTTCTTC. Translating gives CASSYSTESSYNEQFF.

This chain joins TRBV3-1 and TRBJ1-2, with 7 bases fitting TRBD1. The CDR3 is 15 amino acids. Trimming removed 5 bases from V and 7 bases from J; junction bases left unmatched: 13. Per germline, CDR1 LGHDT and CDR2 YNNKEL (reference sequence). The CDR3 nucleotides read TGTGCCAGCAGCTTCCACTCGGACAGGTTTGGTGGCTACACCTTC. It specifies CASSFHSDRFGGYTF. The whole variable domain, remainder taken from reference TRBV3-1 and TRBJ1-2, is DTAVSQTPKYLVTQMGNDKSIKCEQNLGHDTMYWYKQDSKKFLKIMFSYNNKELIINETVPNRFSPKSPDKAHLNLHINSLELGDSAVYFCASSFHSDRFGGYTFGSGTRLTVV.

The V and J genes are TRBV20-1 and TRBJ2-7, with TRBD1 as a possible D gene (5 bases). The CDR3 contains 14 residues. V lost 0 bases, J lost 4 bases, and 13 bases lay in between. Looked up from germline, CDR1 is DFQATT and CDR2 is SNEGSKA (reference sequence). The CDR3 DNA is TGCAGTGCTAGAGATCAGGGCAGATATTACGAGCAGTACTTC. It yields the protein CSARDQGRYYEQYF.

There are a few counts of this clonotype. V and J are TRBV11-3 and TRBJ2-3; 9 positions agree with TRBD2. In germline, CDR1 is SGHNT, CDR2 YENEEA. J gave up 4 bases and V 5 bases, and 7 bases lay outside the gene matches. CDR3 length: 15 amino acids. The CDR3 region has the DNA TGTGCCAGCAGCCCAGCGGGGGGTAGGGCAGATACGCAGTATTTT. Translating gives CASSPAGGRADTQYF.

This chain joins TRBV7-6 and TRBJ2-3; D is unresolved. Trimming took 4 bases from V and 1 from J, leaving 12 bases between them. Germline-derived CDR1 and CDR2 are SGHVS and FNYEAQ. This CDR3 contains 15 residues. This chain's CDR3 is CASSYSPLGTDTQYF. CDR3 DNA: TGTGCCAGCAGCTACAGTCCTCTGGGCACAGATACGCAGTATTTT.

This clonotype turned up a few times. The chain recombines TRBV20-1 with TRBJ2-7; D assignment may be TRBD1 or TRBD2 (6 bases each). V gave up 7 bases and J gave up 3 bases, with 13 bases separating them. Germline loops: CDR1 DFQATT, CDR2 SNEGSKA (reference sequence). The CDR3 spans 12 residues. The chain's CDR3 is CSVGGGGYEQYF. For the CDR3, the DNA is TGCAGTGTCGGAGGAGGGGGCTACGAGCAGTACTTC.

The chain uses TRBV12-3 or TRBV12-4 and TRBJ1-1; 8 bases fit TRBD1. V lost 3 bases and J lost 6; bases outside the gene matches: 9. The CDR3 contains 15 residues. The CDR3 protein is CASSFSQGADPEAFF. CDR3 coding DNA: TGTGCCAGCAGTTTTAGTCAGGGGGCGGATCCTGAAGCTTTCTTT.

This clonotype has a handful of counts. The rearrangement links TRBV6-1 to TRBJ2-6; 7 positions agree with TRBD1. The CDR3 has 19 amino acids. CDR1 MNHNS and CDR2 SASEGT come from the germline V gene. The trim removed 1 base at V and 4 bases at J, leaving 13 bases unmatched. DNA of the CDR3: TGTGCCAGCAGTGAAGTAGGGGGCAGGGGAGTAATAGGGGCCAACGTCCTGACTTTC. It codes for CASSEVGGRGVIGANVLTF.

This sequence joins TRBV12-3 or TRBV12-4 and TRBJ1-5, with 10 bases aligning to TRBD1. The CDR3 contains 15 residues. Unmatched junction bases numbered 6, after V lost 3 bases and J lost 7 bases. The CDR3 region is CASSLGQGHGQPQHF. CDR3 in DNA: TGTGCCAGCAGTTTGGGACAGGGGCATGGACAGCCCCAGCATTTT.

This clonotype has just a few counts. The gene calls are TRBV7-2 and TRBJ1-2; 9 positions agree with TRBD1. The V and J ends lost 4 bases and 4 bases, in that order; junction bases with no gene match: 4. CDR1 and CDR2 (germline): SGHTA, FQGNSA. The CDR3 consists of 14 residues. The CDR3 DNA reads TGTGCCAGCAGCTCGGGGACAGGGCGCTATGGCTACACCTTC. This codes for CASSSGTGRYGYTF. Filled out from reference TRBV7-2 and TRBJ1-2, the complete variable domain reads GAGVSQSPSNKVTEKGKDVELRCDPISGHTALYWYRQSLGQGLEFLIYFQGNSAPDKSGLPSDRFSAERTGGSVSTLTIQRTQQEDSAVYLCASSSGTGRYGYTFGSGTRLTVV.

The V and J genes are TRBV27 and TRBJ1-5; D perhaps matches TRBD1 (6 bases). This CDR3 has 14 residues. V was clipped by 3 bases and J by 5 bases, with 11 bases between them. Germline CDR1 reads MNHEY; CDR2 reads SMNVEV (reference sequence). CDR3 DNA sequence: TGTGCCAGCAGTTTGTTCTGGACAGATCAGCCCCAGCATTTT. Its translation is CASSLFWTDQPQHF.

To note about this clonotype: A junction boundary mismatches the germline segment, possibly from a read error. CDR3 DNA sequence: TGTACCAGCAGCCAGGGCCTGTCCGGGGGCTCCTACAATGAGCAGTTCTTC. It encodes CTSSQGLSGGSYNEQFF. The chain employs TRBV3-1 and TRBJ2-1; weak D call: TRBD2 (6 bases). The CDR3 consists of 17 residues. Germline V gene sequence: CDR1 LGHDT, CDR2 YNNKEL (reference sequence).

V usage is TRBV30 and J usage is TRBJ1-6; D ambiguous. The CDR3 covers 12 residues. With 0 bases removed from V and 14 bases from J, the gap between germline ends came to 11 bases. Per the germline V gene, CDR1 is GTSNPN and CDR2 is SVGIG (reference sequence). CDR3 bases: TGTGCCTGGAGTGTGCCGGCGACTTCCCTCCACTTT. Protein sequence: CAWSVPATSLHF.

The gene calls are TRBV6-1 and TRBJ2-3; D may be TRBD1 or TRBD2 (5 bases each). The CDR3 has 12 residues. Trimming removed 2 bases at V and 11 bases at J, with 11 bases between. The germline V gene encodes CDR1 MNHNS and CDR2 SASEGT. Here the CDR3 reads CASSELREKQYF. CDR3 DNA sequence: TGTGCCAGCAGTGAACTCAGGGAGAAGCAGTATTTT.

This chain links TRBV27 with TRBJ2-7; 9 bases are a match to TRBD1. The V and J ends lost 2 bases and 3 bases, in that order; junction bases with no gene match: 8. The CDR3 is made up of 16 amino acids. CDR1 is MNHEY and CDR2 is SMNVEV in the germline V gene (reference sequence). CDR3 residues: CASSLPPGQGNYEQYF. CDR3 nucleotides: TGTGCCAGCAGTTTACCACCGGGACAGGGTAACTACGAGCAGTACTTC.

This chain joins TRBV20-1 and TRBJ2-7; D not resolved. CDR1 DFQATT and CDR2 SNEGSKA come from the germline V gene (reference sequence). The CDR3 covers 12 residues. V dropped 1 base and J dropped 3 bases, with 7 bases sitting between them. The DNA of the CDR3 is TGCAGTGCTAGAGCGATGGTCTACGAGCAGTACTTC. This codes for CSARAMVYEQYF.

V and J are TRBV28 and TRBJ2-2; TRBD1 matches 10 bases. Per the germline V gene, CDR1 is MDHEN and CDR2 is SYDVKM. Trimming removed 5 bases from V and 13 bases from J; junction bases left unmatched: 7. CDR3 size: 13 residues. This chain's CDR3 is CASSNGQGGALFF. The CDR3, as DNA: TGTGCCAGCAGTAACGGACAGGGGGGCGCGCTGTTTTTT.

The V and J genes are TRBV12-3 or TRBV12-4 and TRBJ2-3; D might be TRBD1 (6 bases). Trimming stripped 6 bases from V and 1 base from J, with 14 bases between. CDR3 length: 15 amino acids. The CDR3 nucleotides read TGTGCCAGCAGGAGTCCAGGGGCCGGCACAGATACGCAGTATTTT. As protein: CASRSPGAGTDTQYF.